The clone carrying this T cell receptor (beta chain) was picked up a small number of times. The antigen is unknown. The germline V and J ends were trimmed by 0 bases and 5 bases, with 15 bases remaining between them. Germline CDR1 and CDR2: SGHKS and YYEKEE (reference sequence). The CDR3 is 17 amino acids. The sample is drawn from a study of blood T cells in healthy people across ages. Alongside a J-beta primer mix, a sample-barcoded 5' primer served in a second PCR lasting about 7 to 12 cycles. Each TCR beta cDNA got a 12-nucleotide random molecular identifier. In TCRdb, the 5' RACE reads were re-called with MiXCR into one record per CDR3 protein. The data show about 650,000 distinct CDR3 sequences, approximately 30% seen once. Notes on the study in general: Estimates drawn from one million T cells were deemed to understate diversity. Older age went with lower TCR beta diversity per million T cells, in a roughly linear way.

The chain combines TRBV5-5 with TRBJ1-6; tentative D call: TRBD1 (6 bases). Input material: blood. The TCR originated in a woman older than 75 in good health. The CDR3 is CASSLVTGTPNNSPLHF. The DNA for the CDR3 is TGTGCCAGCAGCTTGGTTACCGGGACACCGAATAATTCACCCCTCCACTTT.